This T cell receptor (beta chain) was profiled in a study of shared clonotypes between healthy human individuals. Findings of the study overall: Sampling was confined to blood; repertoires within tissues likely differ. Memory subsets generally showed smaller estimated richness than naive subsets did.

The assay ran at deep level. Measured with immunoSEQ multiplex PCR; TCRdb has only the in-frame clones, and not every one. The sample contains fewer than 850,000 clones, roughly 78% of which appear only once. In its sample, this clone was seen once. No antigen is known for it. Sequenced sample: memory CD4+ T cells sorted from blood. The subset is: CD45RA-negative fraction. The origin of this receptor is a woman in her thirties in good health.

CDR3 nucleotide sequence: TGTGCCAGCTCGCCCCGGGGGACAGGCGACACTGAAGCTTTCTTT. Protein sequence: CASSPRGTGDTEAFF. This rearrangement joins TRBV25-1 to TRBJ1-1; TRBD1 agrees at 8 bases. The V and J ends lost 8 bases and 3 bases, in that order; junction bases with no gene match: 11. This CDR3 has 15 amino acids. Germline loops: CDR1 MGHDK, CDR2 SYGVNS.